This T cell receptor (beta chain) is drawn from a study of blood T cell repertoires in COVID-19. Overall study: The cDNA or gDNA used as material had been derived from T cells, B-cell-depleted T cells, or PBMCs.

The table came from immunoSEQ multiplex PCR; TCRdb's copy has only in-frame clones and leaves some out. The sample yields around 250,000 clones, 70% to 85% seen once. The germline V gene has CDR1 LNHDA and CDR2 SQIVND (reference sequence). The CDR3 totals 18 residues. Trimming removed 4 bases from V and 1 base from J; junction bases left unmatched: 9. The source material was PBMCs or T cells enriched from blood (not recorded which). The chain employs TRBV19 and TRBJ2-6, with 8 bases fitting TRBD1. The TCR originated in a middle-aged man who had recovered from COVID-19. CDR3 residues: CASSSLQGALSGANVLTF. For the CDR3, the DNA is TGTGCCAGTAGTAGCCTGCAGGGGGCCTTGTCTGGGGCCAACGTCCTGACTTTC. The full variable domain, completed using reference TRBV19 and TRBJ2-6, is DGGITQSPKYLFRKEGQNVTLSCEQNLNHDAMYWYRQDPGQGLRLIYYSQIVNDFQKGDIAEGYSVSREKKESFPLTVTSAQKNPTAFYLCASSSLQGALSGANVLTFGAGSRLTVL.